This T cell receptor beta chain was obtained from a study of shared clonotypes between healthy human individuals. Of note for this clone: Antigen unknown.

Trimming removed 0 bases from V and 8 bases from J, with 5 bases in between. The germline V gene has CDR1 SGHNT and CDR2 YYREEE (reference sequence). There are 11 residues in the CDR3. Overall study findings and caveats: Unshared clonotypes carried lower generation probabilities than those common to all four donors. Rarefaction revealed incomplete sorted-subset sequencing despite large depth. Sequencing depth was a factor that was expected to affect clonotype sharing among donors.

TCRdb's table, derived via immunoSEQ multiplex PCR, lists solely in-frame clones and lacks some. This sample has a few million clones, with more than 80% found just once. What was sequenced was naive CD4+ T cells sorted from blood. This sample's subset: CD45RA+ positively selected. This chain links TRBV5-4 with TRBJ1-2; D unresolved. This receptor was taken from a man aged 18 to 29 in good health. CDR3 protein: CASSLDFGYTF. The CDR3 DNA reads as TGTGCCAGCAGCTTGGATTTCGGCTACACCTTC.